This passage covers 22 T cell receptor beta chains from one sample sequenced in a study of blood T cell repertoires in COVID-19. The table came from immunoSEQ multiplex PCR; TCRdb's copy has only in-frame clones and leaves some out. This sample yields a few hundred thousand clones, of which roughly 90% are seen a single time; 2.1% belongs to the top ten. The sequenced sample consisted of peripheral blood. These receptors originate from an older woman with COVID-19, enrolled during active disease.

The chain joins TRBV19 to TRBJ1-5, with D perhaps matching TRBD1 (6 bases). The ends were cut back, 11 bases at V and 4 bases at J, with 9 bases in the middle. The CDR3 is made up of 11 amino acids. Germline CDR1 and CDR2: LNHDA and SQIVND (reference sequence). In DNA, the CDR3 is TGTGCCCGGCAGGGGAATCAGCCCCAGCATTTT. Encoded protein: CARQGNQPQHF.

V usage is TRBV10-2 and J usage is TRBJ2-2; possible D gene TRBD2, 6 bases. The CDR3 contains 14 residues. The germline V gene encodes CDR1 WSHSY and CDR2 SAAADI. V lost 7 bases, J lost 4 bases, and 13 bases lay in between. The CDR3 sequence is CASTGGRRTGELFF. The CDR3 bases are TGCGCCAGCACCGGGGGTAGACGCACCGGGGAGCTGTTTTTT.

This chain links TRBV3-1 (or the pseudogene TRBV3-2) with TRBJ1-4; D is ambiguous. Germline V CDR1 and CDR2: LGHDT, YNNKEL (reference sequence). Trimming cost V 7 bases and J 3 bases, with 9 bases left between them. This CDR3 has 13 residues. The CDR3 DNA reads TGTGCCAGCACCAGCGGACCTAATGAAAAACTGTTTTTT. This translates into CASTSGPNEKLFF.

J is TRBJ1-5 and V is TRBV27, with 8 bases identical to TRBD1. Germline values: CDR1 MNHEY, CDR2 SMNVEV (reference sequence). There are 15 residues in the CDR3. With V trimmed by 5 bases and J by 7 bases, 10 bases remained unmatched. The CDR3 DNA reads as TGTGCCAGCAGTCCCCAGGGGGCGCTTTTCCAGCCCCAGCATTTT. This codes for CASSPQGALFQPQHF.

This sequence joins TRBV9 and TRBJ1-1; no firm D call. The CDR3 consists of 12 residues. Germline V gene lookup returns CDR1 SGDLS and CDR2 YYNGEE. V was shortened by 0 bases and J by 3 bases, with 3 bases between the two germline ends. The CDR3 sequence is CASSVADTEAFF. Here the CDR3 DNA reads TGTGCCAGCAGCGTAGCGGACACTGAAGCTTTCTTT.

The CDR3, as DNA: TGTGCCAGCAGTAAATCGGGACAGGGACTCTACGAGCAGTACTTC. It translates to CASSKSGQGLYEQYF. The rearrangement links TRBV11-3 to TRBJ2-7; 9 bases agree with TRBD1. The germline V gene encodes CDR1 SGHNT and CDR2 YENEEA. V shed 6 bases and J 3 bases; nucleotides not matched to a gene: 9. The CDR3 length is 15 residues. Full variable domain (remainder filled in from reference TRBV11-3 and TRBJ2-7): EAGVVQSPRYKIIEKKQPVAFWCNPISGHNTLYWYLQNLGQGPELLIRYENEEAVDDSQLPKDRFSAERLKGVDSTLKIQPAELGDSAVYLCASSKSGQGLYEQYFGPGTRLTVT.

The gene calls are TRBV18 and TRBJ2-2; 9 nucleotides align to TRBD2. CDR1 is KGHSH and CDR2 is LQKENI in the germline V gene. The junction had 13 bases not matched to a gene; V was cut back by 3 bases and J by 5 bases. The length of the CDR3 is 18 residues. CDR3 nucleotides: TGTGCCAGCTCACCGACGACTGAAACTAGCGGGCGTACCGGGGAGCTGTTTTTT. Translation gives CASSPTTETSGRTGELFF.

The gene calls are TRBV7-8 and TRBJ1-5; 7 bases align to TRBD1. This CDR3 has 15 residues. Unmatched junction bases numbered 4, after V lost 1 base and J lost 4 bases. Germline lookup yields CDR1 SGHVS and CDR2 FQNEAQ. The DNA for the CDR3 is TGTGCCAGCAGCTTAGTAGTGACAGGGAATCAGCCCCAGCATTTT. Its translation: CASSLVVTGNQPQHF.

This clone has just one count. The V call is TRBV7-2, the J call TRBJ1-1; D gene uncertain. The CDR3 extends over 13 amino acids. The V gene lost 3 bases and the J gene lost 0 bases, with 5 bases spanning the gap. CDR1 and CDR2 from the germline V gene are SGHTA and FQGNSA. The CDR3 sequence is CASSFNMNTEAFF. The CDR3 DNA sequence: TGTGCCAGCAGCTTTAATATGAACACTGAAGCTTTCTTT. The full variable domain, rest sourced from reference TRBV7-2 and TRBJ1-1, is GAGVSQSPSNKVTEKGKDVELRCDPISGHTALYWYRQSLGQGLEFLIYFQGNSAPDKSGLPSDRFSAERTGGSVSTLTIQRTQQEDSAVYLCASSFNMNTEAFFGQGTRLTVV.

J is TRBJ2-1 and V is TRBV10-3; no firm D call. The CDR3 has 15 residues. The germline V gene encodes CDR1 ENHRY and CDR2 SYGVKD. Trimming took off 0 bases at V and 3 bases at J, with 9 bases between the two ends. CDR3 nucleotide sequence: TGTGCCATCAGTGAGTCGTCTAGAAACTACAATGAGCAGTTCTTC. Translation gives CAISESSRNYNEQFF.

This clone was recorded at least ten times. CDR3 bases: TGTGCCTGGAGTGTACAGGGGACAGGAGAAGCTAACTATGGCTACACCTTC. Translation gives CAWSVQGTGEANYGYTF. The V gene is TRBV30, the J gene TRBJ1-2; 8 nucleotides line up with TRBD1. With 0 bases clipped from V and 0 bases from J, the junction kept 9 bases outside the gene matches. CDR1 is GTSNPN and CDR2 is SVGIG in the germline V gene (reference sequence). This CDR3 is built from 17 residues.

This CDR3 is CASSQESTGRANYGYTF. Written as DNA, the CDR3 is TGTGCCAGCAGCCAAGAATCTACAGGGCGAGCTAACTATGGCTACACCTTC. The V and J genes are TRBV4-2 and TRBJ1-2, with D tentatively TRBD1 (6 bases). This CDR3 has 17 residues. Germline assignment: CDR1 LGHNA and CDR2 YNFKEQ. Trimming stripped 0 bases from V and 0 bases from J, with 14 bases between.

The V and J genes are TRBV7-9 and TRBJ1-1, with D uncertain. The CDR3 is made up of 14 amino acids. With 5 bases removed from V and 2 bases from J, the gap between germline ends came to 12 bases. Germline loops: CDR1 SEHNR, CDR2 FQNEAQ (reference sequence). The CDR3: CASSPGSTNTEAFF. In DNA form, the CDR3 reads TGTGCCAGCAGCCCAGGATCAACCAACACTGAAGCTTTCTTT. Variable domain in full (rest from reference TRBV7-9 and TRBJ1-1): DTGVSQNPRHKITKRGQNVTFRCDPISEHNRLYWYRQTLGQGPEFLTYFQNEAQLEKSRLLSDRFSAERPKGSFSTLEIQRTEQGDSAMYLCASSPGSTNTEAFFGQGTRLTVV.

V is TRBV2 and J is TRBJ1-5, with D unclear. CDR1 is SNHLY and CDR2 is FYNNEI in the germline V gene. This CDR3 region has 14 residues. V was shortened by 6 bases and J by 4 bases, with 13 bases between the two germline ends. CDR3 in amino acids: CASSLEEVNQPQHF. The CDR3 coding sequence is TGTGCCAGCAGCCTCGAGGAAGTGAATCAGCCCCAGCATTTT.

The V call is TRBV7-2, the J call TRBJ2-2, with 11 positions matching TRBD1. V was pared by 5 bases and J by 7 bases, with 9 bases of the junction left unmatched. CDR3 length: 16 residues. Germline V gene sequence: CDR1 SGHTA, CDR2 FQGNSA. The CDR3 DNA is TGTGCCAGCAGCCCCACCCGGGACAGGGGGTTCGGGGAGCTGTTTTTT. Protein: CASSPTRDRGFGELFF.

The chain links TRBV6-4 to TRBJ1-6, with 9 bases aligning to TRBD1. V lost 6 bases, J lost 9 bases, and 12 bases stayed unmatched. This CDR3 spans 16 amino acids. CDR1 is MRHNA, CDR2 SNTAGT, per germline. For the CDR3, the DNA is TGTGCCAGCAGCAGAACGGGACAGGGCCCAGGTTCACCCCTCCACTTT. Residues: CASSRTGQGPGSPLHF.

CDR3 residues: CASNYFGNTEAFF. DNA of the CDR3: TGTGCCAGCAACTACTTCGGGAACACTGAAGCTTTCTTT. The V and J genes are TRBV6-7 and TRBJ1-1; unclear D gene. TRBV6-7 is an open reading frame whose function is uncertain. With 7 bases removed from V and 1 base from J, the gap between germline ends came to 10 bases. The CDR3 is 13 residues long.

CDR3 loop: CASSYSIGQLTAKNSPLHF. The CDR3, as DNA: TGTGCCAGCAGTTACTCAATCGGACAACTGACGGCCAAAAATTCACCCCTCCACTTT. The V and J genes are TRBV6-2 or TRBV6-3 and TRBJ1-6, with D possibly being TRBD1 (5 bases). Trimming stripped 0 bases from V and 7 bases from J, with 22 bases between. CDR3 size: 19 residues. Germline V gene sequence: CDR1 MNHEY, CDR2 SVGEGT.

The chain couples TRBV6-5 to TRBJ2-7; TRBD1 is a possible D gene (6 bases). Germline V gene sequence: CDR1 MNHEY, CDR2 SVGAGI. This CDR3 comprises 14 residues. Trimming took off 9 bases at V and 6 bases at J, with 21 bases between the two ends. CDR3 coding DNA: TGTGCCAGTAATCCCTTTTACAGGGAGTCCGAGCAGTACTTC. Its protein is CASNPFYRESEQYF.

The rearrangement links TRBV18 to TRBJ2-3; TRBD2 might be the D (7 bases). This CDR3 is 15 amino acids long. V was cut by 5 bases and J by 5 bases, with 17 bases left in between. Germline V gives CDR1 KGHSH, CDR2 LQKENI. The CDR3 DNA follows: TGTGCCAGCTCAACGGGGGGCGTCGCTGGAGATACGCAGTATTTT. It specifies CASSTGGVAGDTQYF.

The chain links TRBV19 to TRBJ1-1, with a tentative D call TRBD1 (6 bases). This CDR3 is 14 amino acids long. V was cut by 6 bases and J by 0 bases, with 11 bases left in between. CDR1 LNHDA and CDR2 SQIVND come from the germline V gene (reference sequence). In DNA form, the CDR3 reads TGTGCCAGTAGCCGGACAGTTCTGAACACTGAAGCTTTCTTT. It translates to CASSRTVLNTEAFF.

The genes are TRBV7-2 and TRBJ2-1; 10 bases map to TRBD1. The germline V gene encodes CDR1 SGHTA and CDR2 FQGNSA. The CDR3 consists of 16 residues. J lost 6 bases, V lost 5 bases, and 10 bases had no gene match. The CDR3 region has the DNA TGTGCCAGCAGCCCCCAGGGACAGGGGAGCGGCAATGAGCAGTTCTTC. It yields the protein CASSPQGQGSGNEQFF.